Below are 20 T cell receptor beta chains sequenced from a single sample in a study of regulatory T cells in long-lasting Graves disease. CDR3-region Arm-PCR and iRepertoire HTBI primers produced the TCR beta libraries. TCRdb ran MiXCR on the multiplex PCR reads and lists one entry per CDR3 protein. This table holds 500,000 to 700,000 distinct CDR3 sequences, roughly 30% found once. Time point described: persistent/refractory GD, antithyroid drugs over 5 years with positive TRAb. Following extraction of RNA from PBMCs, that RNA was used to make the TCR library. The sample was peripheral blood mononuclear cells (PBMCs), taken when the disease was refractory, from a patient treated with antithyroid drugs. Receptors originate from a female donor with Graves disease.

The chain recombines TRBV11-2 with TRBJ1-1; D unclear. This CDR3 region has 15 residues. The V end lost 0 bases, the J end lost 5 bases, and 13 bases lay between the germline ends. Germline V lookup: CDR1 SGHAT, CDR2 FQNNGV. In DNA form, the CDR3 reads TGTGCCAGCAGCTTAGAAGGCCGGAGTGGGACTGAAGCTTTCTTT. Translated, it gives CASSLEGRSGTEAFF.

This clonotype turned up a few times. The CDR3 protein is CASSSSPEAFF. Here the CDR3 DNA reads TGTGCCAGCAGTTCCTCTCCTGAAGCTTTCTTT. This chain uses TRBV12-3 or TRBV12-4 with TRBJ1-1; D gene unclear. V was pared by 4 bases and J by 6 bases, with 6 bases between. The CDR3 has 11 amino acids.

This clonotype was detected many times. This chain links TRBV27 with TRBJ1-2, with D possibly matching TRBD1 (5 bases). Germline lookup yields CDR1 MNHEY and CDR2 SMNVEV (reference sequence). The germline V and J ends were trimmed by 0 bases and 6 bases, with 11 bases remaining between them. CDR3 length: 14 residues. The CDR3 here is CASSLSTGENGYTF. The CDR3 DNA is TGTGCCAGCAGTTTATCGACGGGGGAAAATGGCTACACCTTC.

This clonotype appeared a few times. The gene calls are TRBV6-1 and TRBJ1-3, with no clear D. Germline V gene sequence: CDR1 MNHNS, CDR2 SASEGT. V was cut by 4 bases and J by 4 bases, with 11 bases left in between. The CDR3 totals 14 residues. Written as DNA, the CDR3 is TGTGCCAGCAGTGCTGGGGTTTCAGGAAACACCATATATTTT. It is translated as CASSAGVSGNTIYF.

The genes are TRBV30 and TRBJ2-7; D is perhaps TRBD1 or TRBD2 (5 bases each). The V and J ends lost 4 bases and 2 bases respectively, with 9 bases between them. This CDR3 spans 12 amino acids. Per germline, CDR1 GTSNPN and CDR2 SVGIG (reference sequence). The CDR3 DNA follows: TGTGCCTGGACACGGGGACCCTACGAGCAGTACTTC. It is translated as CAWTRGPYEQYF.

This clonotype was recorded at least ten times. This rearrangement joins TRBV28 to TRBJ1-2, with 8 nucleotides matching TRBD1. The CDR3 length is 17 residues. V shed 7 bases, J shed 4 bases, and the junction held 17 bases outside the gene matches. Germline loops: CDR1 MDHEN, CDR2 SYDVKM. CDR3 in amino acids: CASNRGQGARGGYGYTF. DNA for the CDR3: TGTGCCAGCAACCGTGGGCAGGGGGCTCGGGGAGGCTATGGCTACACCTTC.

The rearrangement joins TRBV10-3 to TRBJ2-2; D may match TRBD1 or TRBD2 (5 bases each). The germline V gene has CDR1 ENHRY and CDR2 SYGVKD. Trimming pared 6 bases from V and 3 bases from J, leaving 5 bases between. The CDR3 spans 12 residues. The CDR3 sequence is CAIRGDTGELFF. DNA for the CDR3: TGTGCCATCAGGGGGGACACCGGGGAGCTGTTTTTT.

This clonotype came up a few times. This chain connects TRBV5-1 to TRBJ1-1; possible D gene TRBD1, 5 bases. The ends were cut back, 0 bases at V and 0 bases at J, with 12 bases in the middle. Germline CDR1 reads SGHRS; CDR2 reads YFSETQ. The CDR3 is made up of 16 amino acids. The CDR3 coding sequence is TGCGCCAGCAGCTTGGATCTCGGGGCACTGAACACTGAAGCTTTCTTT. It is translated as CASSLDLGALNTEAFF. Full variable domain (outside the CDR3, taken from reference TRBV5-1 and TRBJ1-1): KAGVTQTPRYLIKTRGQQVTLSCSPISGHRSVSWYQQTPGQGLQFLFEYFSETQRNKGNFPGRFSGRQFSNSRSEMNVSTLELGDSALYLCASSLDLGALNTEAFFGQGTRLTVV.

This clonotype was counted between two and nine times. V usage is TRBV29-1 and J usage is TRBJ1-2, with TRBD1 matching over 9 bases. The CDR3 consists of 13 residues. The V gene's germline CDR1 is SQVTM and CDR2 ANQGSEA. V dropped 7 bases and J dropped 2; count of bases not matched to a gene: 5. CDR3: CSGGQGANYGYTF. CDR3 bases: TGCAGCGGGGGACAGGGTGCAAACTATGGCTACACCTTC.

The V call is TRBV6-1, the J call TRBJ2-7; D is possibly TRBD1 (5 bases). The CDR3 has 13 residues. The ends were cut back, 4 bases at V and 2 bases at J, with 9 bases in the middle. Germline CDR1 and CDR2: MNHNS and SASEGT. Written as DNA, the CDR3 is TGTGCCAGCAGTGTTGACAGACCCTACGAGCAGTACTTC. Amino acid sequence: CASSVDRPYEQYF.

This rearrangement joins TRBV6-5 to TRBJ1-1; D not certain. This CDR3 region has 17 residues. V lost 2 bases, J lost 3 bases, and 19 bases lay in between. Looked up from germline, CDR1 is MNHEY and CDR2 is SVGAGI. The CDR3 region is CASSYPVGGLRDTEAFF. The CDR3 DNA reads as TGTGCCAGCAGTTACCCCGTGGGAGGGCTACGGGACACTGAAGCTTTCTTT.

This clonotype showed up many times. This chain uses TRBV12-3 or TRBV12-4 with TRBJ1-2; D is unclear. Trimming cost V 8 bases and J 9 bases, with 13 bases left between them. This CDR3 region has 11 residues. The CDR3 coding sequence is TGTGCCAGCTTTGACGGGCTAAGCTACACCTTC. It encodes CASFDGLSYTF.

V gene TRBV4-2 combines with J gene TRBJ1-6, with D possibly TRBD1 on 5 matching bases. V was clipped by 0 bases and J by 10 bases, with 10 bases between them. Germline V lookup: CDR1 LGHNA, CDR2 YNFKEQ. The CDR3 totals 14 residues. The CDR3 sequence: CASSQDPGRSPLHF. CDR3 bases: TGTGCCAGCAGCCAAGATCCAGGGCGATCACCCCTCCACTTT.

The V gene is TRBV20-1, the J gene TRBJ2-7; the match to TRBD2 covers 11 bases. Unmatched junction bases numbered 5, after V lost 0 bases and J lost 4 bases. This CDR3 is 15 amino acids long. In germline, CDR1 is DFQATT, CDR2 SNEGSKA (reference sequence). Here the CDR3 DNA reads TGCAGTGCTAGAGATCTCACTAGCGGGAGTTACGAGCAGTACTTC. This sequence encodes CSARDLTSGSYEQYF.

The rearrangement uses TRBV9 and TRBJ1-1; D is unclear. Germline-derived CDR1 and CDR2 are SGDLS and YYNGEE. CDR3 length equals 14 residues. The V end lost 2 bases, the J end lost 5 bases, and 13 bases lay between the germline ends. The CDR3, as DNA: TGTGCCAGCAGCGTGACGATGAGTGGGACTGAAGCTTTCTTT. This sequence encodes CASSVTMSGTEAFF.

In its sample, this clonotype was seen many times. CDR3 amino acids: CASSHGQATNEKLFF. CDR3 in DNA: TGTGCCAGCAGCCATGGACAGGCAACTAATGAAAAACTGTTTTTT. The rearrangement links TRBV12-3 or TRBV12-4 to TRBJ1-4; 7 bases agree with TRBD1. Losses at the gene ends were 6 bases for V and 0 bases for J; bases not matched to a gene: 4. There are 15 residues in the CDR3.

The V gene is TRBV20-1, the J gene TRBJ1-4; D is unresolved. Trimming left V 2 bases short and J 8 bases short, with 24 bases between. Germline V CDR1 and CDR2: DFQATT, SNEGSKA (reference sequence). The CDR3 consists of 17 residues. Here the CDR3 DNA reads TGCAGTGCTAGAAACCCCACAATAGCGGCTTCTGGAGAAAAACTGTTTTTT. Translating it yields CSARNPTIAASGEKLFF.

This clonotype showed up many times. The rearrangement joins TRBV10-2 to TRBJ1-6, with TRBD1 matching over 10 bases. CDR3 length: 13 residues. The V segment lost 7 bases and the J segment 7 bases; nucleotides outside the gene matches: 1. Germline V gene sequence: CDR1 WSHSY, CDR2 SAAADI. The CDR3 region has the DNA TGCGCCAGCACGGGACAGGGGAATTCACCCCTCCACTTT. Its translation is CASTGQGNSPLHF.

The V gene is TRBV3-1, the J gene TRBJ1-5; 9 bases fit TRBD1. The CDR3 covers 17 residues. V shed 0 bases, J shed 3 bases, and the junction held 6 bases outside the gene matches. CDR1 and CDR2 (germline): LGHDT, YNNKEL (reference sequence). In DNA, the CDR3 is TGTGCCAGCAGCCAAGACTCCGGGACAGGGTACAATCAGCCCCAGCATTTT. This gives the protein CASSQDSGTGYNQPQHF.

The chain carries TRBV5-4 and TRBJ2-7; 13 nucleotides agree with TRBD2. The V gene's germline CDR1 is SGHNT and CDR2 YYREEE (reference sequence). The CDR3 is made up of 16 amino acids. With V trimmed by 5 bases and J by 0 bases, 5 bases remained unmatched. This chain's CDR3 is CASSRTSGRNSYEQYF. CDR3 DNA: TGTGCCAGCAGTCGGACTAGCGGGAGAAACTCCTACGAGCAGTACTTC.